This entry concerns a single TCR beta chain. Its antigen is not known. Sequencing was performed with immunoSEQ multiplex PCR; in TCRdb, only in-frame clones are kept and a portion is missing. The table has about 24,000 clones, around three quarters seen once. This sample is part of a study of OX40 agonist ivuxolimab in advanced cancers. Overall study: Dose-escalation patients were diagnosed with hepatocellular carcinoma, melanoma, renal cell cancer or head and neck cancer. Two patients with cutaneous melanoma and one with hepatocellular carcinoma, three in total, showed partial responses. Study findings and constraints: Clonal expansion was seen in CD4+ and CD8+ blood T cells by week 6 at 0.1 to 3.0 mg/kg.

Sampling times: baseline, cycle 4 day 1, cycle 7 day 1. Trimming removed 5 bases at V and 0 bases at J, with 16 bases between. CDR1 and CDR2 from the germline V gene are KGHSH and LQKENI. CDR3 length: 16 amino acids. Source: CD4+ or CD8+ T cells sorted from blood, taken in a trial of the OX40 agonist ivuxolimab. The sequence was collected from an adult with an advanced solid tumor such as melanoma, head and neck, liver or kidney cancer. The chain employs TRBV18 and TRBJ1-1; no definite D call. CDR3 sequence reads: CASSSFPPFLNTEAFF. The CDR3 DNA reads as TGTGCCAGCTCATCATTTCCGCCCTTTTTGAACACTGAAGCTTTCTTT. Full variable domain (remainder filled in from reference TRBV18 and TRBJ1-1): NAGVMQNPRHLVRRRGQEARLRCSPMKGHSHVYWYRQLPEEGLKFMVYLQKENIIDESGMPKERFSAEFPKEGPSILRIQQVVRGDSAAYFCASSSFPPFLNTEAFFGQGTRLTVV.